This T cell receptor (beta chain) was sequenced in a study of T cell repertoires in cytomegalovirus infection. This clonotype has at least ten counts. Its antigen is still unknown. The CDR3 length is 16 residues. Per the germline V gene, CDR1 is SGHVT and CDR2 is SQSDAQ. V shed 3 bases and J 6 bases; nucleotides not matched to a gene: 11. TCRdb fed the reads into MiXCR, producing one record per CDR3 protein. The sample holds roughly 730,000 distinct CDR3 sequences, 30% to 35% seen once. This receptor was identified in a human donor in good health (CMV status not recorded). Some clones in this sample may be carry-over from other donors' samples. This specimen was cultured PBMCs, taken from culture after CMV antigen stimulation. The chain joins TRBV7-4 to TRBJ1-5; 7 nucleotides match TRBD1. CDR3 sequence (DNA): TGTGCCAGCAGCTTTTCCAGGCAGGGGGGCGGTCAGCCCCAGCATTTT. It codes for CASSFSRQGGGQPQHF.